The 16 T cell receptor beta chains presented below share a single source sample, sequenced in a study of blood T cell repertoires in COVID-19 (dated by TCRdb to about 2020). The library relied on the immunoSEQ multiplex PCR assay. TCRdb retrieved this table from immuneACCESS and kept in-frame rearrangements only. Not all clones are present; in checked studies, unresolved V genes account for under half, and no reason is known for the remainder. For this sample there are about 270,000 clones; 86% appear just once. Roughly 12% of the sample is in the top ten clones. Sequenced: peripheral blood. These receptor sequences come from a woman aged 30 to 39 with COVID-19, enrolled during active disease.

The CDR3 region is CASSPGQGEEQYF. The CDR3, as DNA: TGTGCCAGCAGCCCGGGACAGGGGGAGGAGCAGTACTTC. The chain carries TRBV6-6 and TRBJ2-7; TRBD1 aligns across 11 bases. The CDR3 consists of 13 residues. V was pared by 6 bases and J by 7 bases, with 5 bases of the junction left unmatched. CDR1 and CDR2 from the germline V gene are MNHNY and SVGAGI (reference sequence).

The V and J genes are TRBV6-2 or TRBV6-3 and TRBJ2-7; 14 bases line up with TRBD2. The germline gives CDR1 MNHEY, CDR2 SVGEGT. With V trimmed by 6 bases and J by 4 bases, 11 bases remained unmatched. The CDR3 extends over 17 amino acids. CDR3 loop: CASRPDWTSGGLYEQYF. CDR3 sequence (DNA): TGTGCCAGCAGACCTGACTGGACTAGCGGGGGGTTGTACGAGCAGTACTTC.

The chain recombines TRBV3-1 (or the pseudogene TRBV3-2) with TRBJ2-5; 8 bases match TRBD2. Per germline, CDR1 LGHDT and CDR2 YNNKEL (reference sequence). The CDR3 totals 15 residues. Trimming cost V 4 bases and J 4 bases; bases outside gene matches: 8. CDR3 nucleotide sequence: TGTGCCAGCAGCCTCACGCTCGGGGGGGGAGAGACCCAGTACTTC. This codes for CASSLTLGGGETQYF.

The rearrangement links TRBV5-1 to TRBJ1-2, with TRBD1 as a possible D gene (6 bases). In germline, CDR1 is SGHRS, CDR2 YFSETQ. Between the trimmed V and J ends, which lost 4 bases and 10 bases, there was a span of 26 bases. The CDR3 is made up of 16 amino acids. The CDR3 region is CASSPGGAESGSVYTF. Written as DNA, the CDR3 is TGCGCCAGCAGCCCGGGGGGCGCAGAATCGGGGTCAGTCTACACCTTC.

The chain carries TRBV18 and TRBJ2-3; TRBD1 matches 11 bases. The V gene's germline CDR1 is KGHSH and CDR2 LQKENI. This CDR3 spans 16 amino acids. Trimming cost V 3 bases and J 5 bases; bases outside gene matches: 7. The CDR3: CASSPGQGAWGDTQYF. The DNA of the CDR3 is TGTGCCAGCTCACCCGGACAGGGGGCTTGGGGAGATACGCAGTATTTT.

To note about this clone: A junction boundary mismatches the germline segment, possibly from a read error. This chain connects TRBV7-9 to TRBJ2-5; 8 nucleotides match TRBD1. Germline values: CDR1 SEHNR, CDR2 FQNEAQ (reference sequence). The CDR3 sequence is 16 residues long. DNA of the CDR3: TGTGCCAGCAGCCCCGGAGACAGGGGTCTAAAAGAGACCCGGTACTTC. It specifies CASSPGDRGLKETRYF. The full variable domain, completed using reference TRBV7-9 and TRBJ2-5, is DTGVSQNPRHKITKRGQNVTFRCDPISEHNRLYWYRQTLGQGPEFLTYFQNEAQLEKSRLLSDRFSAERPKGSFSTLEIQRTEQGDSAMYLCASSPGDRGLKETRYFGPGTRLLVL.

V is TRBV5-1 and J is TRBJ1-2, with a weak D call TRBD1 (6 bases). This CDR3 region has 13 residues. Per germline, CDR1 SGHRS and CDR2 YFSETQ. The V and J ends lost 4 bases and 8 bases respectively, with 15 bases between them. DNA for the CDR3: TGCGCCAGCAGCCCTAGGGGGGGGCTCGGCTACACCTTC. Translating it yields CASSPRGGLGYTF.

This chain joins TRBV6-2 or TRBV6-3 and TRBJ1-2; no firm D call. The CDR3 is 13 residues long. Trimming cost V 2 bases and J 1 base, with 5 bases left between them. CDR1 is MNHEY, CDR2 SVGEGT, per germline. The CDR3 DNA reads as TGTGCCAGCAGTTACCCAGATAACTATGGCTACACCTTC. As protein: CASSYPDNYGYTF.

The rearrangement links TRBV2 to TRBJ2-7; unclear D gene. CDR3 length equals 15 residues. Trimming pared 0 bases from V and 6 bases from J, leaving 15 bases between. Germline lookup yields CDR1 SNHLY and CDR2 FYNNEI. CDR3 loop: CASSEARSSLGEQYF. CDR3 coding DNA: TGTGCCAGCAGTGAAGCTCGGAGTTCCTTGGGCGAGCAGTACTTC.

This chain joins TRBV10-3 and TRBJ1-1; TRBD1 might be the D (5 bases). Deletions cut 6 bases from V and 6 bases from J, with 23 bases between. The CDR3 totals 16 residues. Germline values: CDR1 ENHRY, CDR2 SYGVKD. The CDR3 DNA reads TGTGCCATCAGATCCGGGACGGGAGGCGAACACGCTGAAGCTTTCTTT. It translates to CAIRSGTGGEHAEAFF.

V is TRBV19 and J is TRBJ1-4; 8 bases agree with TRBD1. Germline V gene lookup returns CDR1 LNHDA and CDR2 SQIVND (reference sequence). The CDR3 loop spans 14 amino acids. The ends lost 9 bases at V and 1 base at J; junction bases unmatched: 4. The CDR3 region has the DNA TGTGCCAGGATGGACAGGGAAACTAATGAAAAACTGTTTTTT. This sequence encodes CARMDRETNEKLFF.

This clone was counted a few times. The gene calls are TRBV5-6 and TRBJ1-2; D gene unclear. The CDR3 spans 14 residues. V was shortened by 5 bases and J by 0 bases, with 11 bases between the two germline ends. Germline V gene sequence: CDR1 SGHDT, CDR2 YYEEEE. The CDR3 DNA follows: TGTGCCAGCAGACCCCGGGAAGCTAACTATGGCTACACCTTC. Translated: CASRPREANYGYTF.

This clone was observed at least ten times. The CDR3 protein is CASSDRSGTDTQYF. CDR3 sequence (DNA): TGTGCCAGCAGCGATCGGTCGGGCACAGATACGCAGTATTTT. The chain carries TRBV27 and TRBJ2-3; D is undetermined. CDR3 size: 14 residues. V lost 6 bases, J lost 1 base, and 11 bases lay in between. Germline loops: CDR1 MNHEY, CDR2 SMNVEV (reference sequence).

This clone has just one count. The chain carries TRBV19 and TRBJ1-5, with D unclear. V was cut by 9 bases and J by 5 bases, with 11 bases left in between. Germline V gives CDR1 LNHDA, CDR2 SQIVND (reference sequence). The CDR3 has 12 residues. The CDR3 sequence: CASRPEDQPQHF. Written as DNA, the CDR3 is TGTGCCAGCCGACCGGAGGATCAGCCCCAGCATTTT.

This rearrangement joins TRBV7-2 to TRBJ2-2; 8 bases agree with TRBD2. The J segment lost 4 bases and the V segment lost 1 base, leaving 8 bases of the junction unmatched. The CDR3 spans 17 residues. Germline assignment: CDR1 SGHTA and CDR2 FQGNSA. The CDR3 protein is CASSLEFAGGITGELFF. The CDR3, as DNA: TGTGCCAGCAGCTTAGAGTTCGCGGGGGGTATCACCGGGGAGCTGTTTTTT.

This clone has more than one count but fewer than ten. The chain carries TRBV4-1 and TRBJ1-5; 7 bases line up with TRBD1. The CDR3 spans 13 residues. Trimming took 4 bases from V and 5 from J; bases not matched to a gene: 2. CDR1 is MGHRA, CDR2 YSYEKL, per germline. CDR3 loop: CASSRQGDQPQHF. The CDR3, as DNA: TGCGCCAGCAGCCGACAGGGCGATCAGCCCCAGCATTTT.